This T cell receptor beta chain was retrieved from a study of blood T cell repertoires in COVID-19. The V segment lost 0 bases and the J segment 4 bases; nucleotides outside the gene matches: 3. This CDR3 is built from 15 residues. Germline V lookup: CDR1 SGHNT, CDR2 YYREEE (reference sequence). The authors' processing: Reference gene primer amplification gave estimated nucleated cell counts. Generated by immunoSEQ multiplex PCR, the TCRdb table keeps only in-frame clones and is missing some. That table supplies the V and J calls and clone size; D and trimming were determined from the DNA. The data contain roughly 300,000 clones, about 90% of them singletons.

The source material was PBMCs or T cells enriched from blood (not recorded which). The TCR was taken from a woman aged 30 to 39 who had recovered from COVID-19. The chain has TRBV5-4 and TRBJ1-4; 7 bases map to TRBD1. The DNA for the CDR3 is TGTGCCAGCAGCTTGGAAGGGGGCATTAATGAAAAACTGTTTTTT. It is translated as CASSLEGGINEKLFF. Full variable domain (outside the CDR3, taken from reference TRBV5-4 and TRBJ1-4): ETGVTQSPTHLIKTRGQQVTLRCSSQSGHNTVSWYQQALGQGPQFIFQYYREEENGRGNFPPRFSGLQFPNYSSELNVNALELDDSALYLCASSLEGGINEKLFFGSGTQLSVL.